This TCR beta chain came from a study of T-cell reconstitution after alpha-beta-depleted transplantation in children. Overall study results and limits: Two months or so post-transplant, alpha-beta T cells reportedly derived from several hundred expanded graft clones. Fresh T-cell production supplied most of the T-cell counts and diversity seen one year after transplant. The study traced high day-60 TCRbeta diversity in some patients to surviving recipient T cells and thymic progenitors.

Unique molecular identifiers featured in how the TCRbeta library was prepared. TCRdb redid the calling of the PCR reads with MiXCR, one entry per CDR3 protein. The table lists a few hundred thousand distinct CDR3 sequences, roughly 16% of them singletons. CDR1 is DFQATT and CDR2 is SNEGSKA in the germline V gene (reference sequence). The length of the CDR3 is 17 residues. V was pared by 2 bases and J by 0 bases, with 14 bases between. On this clonotype: Its specificity is not known.

The sample was PBMCs, mostly from graft donor cells, taken 360 days after TCRalphabeta/CD19-depleted stem cell transplant. This TCR was recovered from a boy in the first two years of life who had a stem cell transplant for Wiskott-Aldrich syndrome, so the T cells may come from the graft donor. The chain uses TRBV20-1 and TRBJ2-6; TRBD1 is a possible D gene (5 bases). CDR3 sequence: CSARLRVTSSGANVLTF. As DNA, the CDR3 is TGCAGTGCTAGACTCAGGGTAACGAGCTCTGGGGCCAACGTCCTGACTTTC.